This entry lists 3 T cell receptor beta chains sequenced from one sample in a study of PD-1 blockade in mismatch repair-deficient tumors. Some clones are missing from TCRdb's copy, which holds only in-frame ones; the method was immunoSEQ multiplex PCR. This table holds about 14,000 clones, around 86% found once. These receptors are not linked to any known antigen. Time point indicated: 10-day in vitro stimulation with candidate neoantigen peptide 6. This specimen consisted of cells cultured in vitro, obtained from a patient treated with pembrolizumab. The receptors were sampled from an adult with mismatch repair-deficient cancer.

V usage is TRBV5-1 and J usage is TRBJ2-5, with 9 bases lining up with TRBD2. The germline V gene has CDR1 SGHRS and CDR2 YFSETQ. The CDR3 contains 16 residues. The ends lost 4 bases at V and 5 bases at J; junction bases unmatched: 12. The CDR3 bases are TGCGCCAGCAGCCCGACGCCGACTAGCGGCAGGGAGACCCAGTACTTC. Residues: CASSPTPTSGRETQYF.

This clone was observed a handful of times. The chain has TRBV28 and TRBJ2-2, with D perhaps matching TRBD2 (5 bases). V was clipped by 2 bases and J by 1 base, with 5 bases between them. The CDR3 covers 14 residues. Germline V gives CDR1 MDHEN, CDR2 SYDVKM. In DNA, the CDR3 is TGTGCCAGCAGTTTAGGACTGAACACCGGGGAGCTGTTTTTT. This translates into CASSLGLNTGELFF.

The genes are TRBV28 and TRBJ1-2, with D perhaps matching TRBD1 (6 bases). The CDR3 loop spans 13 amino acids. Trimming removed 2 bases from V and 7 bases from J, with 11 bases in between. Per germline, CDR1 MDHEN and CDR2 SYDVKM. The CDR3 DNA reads TGTGCCAGCAGTTTAACCAGGGGAAGTGGCTACACCTTC. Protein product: CASSLTRGSGYTF.